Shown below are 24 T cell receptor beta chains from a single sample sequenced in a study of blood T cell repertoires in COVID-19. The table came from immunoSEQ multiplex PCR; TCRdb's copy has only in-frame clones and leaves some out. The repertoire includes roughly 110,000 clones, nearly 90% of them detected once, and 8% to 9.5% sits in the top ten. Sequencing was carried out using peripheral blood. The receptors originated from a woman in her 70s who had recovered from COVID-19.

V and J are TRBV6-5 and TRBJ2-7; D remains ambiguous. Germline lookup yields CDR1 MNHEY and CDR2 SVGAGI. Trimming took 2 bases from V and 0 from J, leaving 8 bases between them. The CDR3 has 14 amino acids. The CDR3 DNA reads TGTGCCAGCAGTTACGACACGGCCTCCTACGAGCAGTACTTC. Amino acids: CASSYDTASYEQYF.

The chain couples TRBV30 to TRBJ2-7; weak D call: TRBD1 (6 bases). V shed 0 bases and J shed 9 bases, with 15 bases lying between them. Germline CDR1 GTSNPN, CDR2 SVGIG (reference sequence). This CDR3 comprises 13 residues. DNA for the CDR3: TGTGCCTGGAGTGTAACAGGGCGAAACGTGCAGTACTTC. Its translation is CAWSVTGRNVQYF.

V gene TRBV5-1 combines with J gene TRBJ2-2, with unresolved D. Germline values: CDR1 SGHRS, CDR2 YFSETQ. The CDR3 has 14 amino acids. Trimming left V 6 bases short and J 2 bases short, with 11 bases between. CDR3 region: CASTRQTNTGELFF. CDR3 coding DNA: TGCGCCAGCACCAGGCAGACAAACACCGGGGAGCTGTTTTTT. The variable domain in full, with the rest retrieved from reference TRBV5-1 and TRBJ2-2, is KAGVTQTPRYLIKTRGQQVTLSCSPISGHRSVSWYQQTPGQGLQFLFEYFSETQRNKGNFPGRFSGRQFSNSRSEMNVSTLELGDSALYLCASTRQTNTGELFFGEGSRLTVL.

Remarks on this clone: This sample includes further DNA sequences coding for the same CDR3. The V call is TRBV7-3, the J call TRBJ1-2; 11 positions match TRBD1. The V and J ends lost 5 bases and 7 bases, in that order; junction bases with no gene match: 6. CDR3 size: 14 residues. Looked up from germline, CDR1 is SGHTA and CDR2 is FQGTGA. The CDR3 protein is CASSPGTGGGGYTF. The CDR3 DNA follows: TGTGCCAGCAGCCCCGGGACAGGGGGTGGTGGCTACACCTTC.

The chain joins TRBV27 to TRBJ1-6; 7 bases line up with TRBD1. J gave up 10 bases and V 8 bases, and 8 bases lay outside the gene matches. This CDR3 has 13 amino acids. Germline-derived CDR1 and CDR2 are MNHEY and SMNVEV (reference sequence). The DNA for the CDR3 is TGTGCCAGCCACAGGGGATTGGGGTCACCCCTCCACTTT. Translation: CASHRGLGSPLHF.

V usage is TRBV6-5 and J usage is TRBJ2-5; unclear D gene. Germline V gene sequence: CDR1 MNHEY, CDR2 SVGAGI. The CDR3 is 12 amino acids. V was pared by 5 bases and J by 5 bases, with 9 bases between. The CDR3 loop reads CASSPNGETQYF. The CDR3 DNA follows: TGTGCCAGCAGTCCAAACGGGGAGACCCAGTACTTC.

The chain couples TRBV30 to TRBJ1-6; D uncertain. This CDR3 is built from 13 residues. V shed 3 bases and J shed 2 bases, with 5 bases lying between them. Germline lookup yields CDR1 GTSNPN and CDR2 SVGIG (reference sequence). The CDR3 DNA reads TGTGCCTGGAGGGGCCCCTATAATTCACCCCTCCACTTT. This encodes CAWRGPYNSPLHF. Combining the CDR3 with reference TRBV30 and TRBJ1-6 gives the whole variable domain SQTIHQWPATLVQPVGSPLSLECTVEGTSNPNLYWYRQAAGRGLQLLFYSVGIGQISSEVPQNLSASRPQDRQFILSSKKLLLSDSGFYLCAWRGPYNSPLHFGNGTRLTVT.

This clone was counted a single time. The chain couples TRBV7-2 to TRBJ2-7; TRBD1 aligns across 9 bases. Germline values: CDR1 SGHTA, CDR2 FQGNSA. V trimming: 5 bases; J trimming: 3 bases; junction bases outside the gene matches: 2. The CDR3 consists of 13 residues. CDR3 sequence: CASSRGQGYEQYF. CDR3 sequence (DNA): TGTGCCAGCAGCCGGGGACAGGGCTACGAGCAGTACTTC.

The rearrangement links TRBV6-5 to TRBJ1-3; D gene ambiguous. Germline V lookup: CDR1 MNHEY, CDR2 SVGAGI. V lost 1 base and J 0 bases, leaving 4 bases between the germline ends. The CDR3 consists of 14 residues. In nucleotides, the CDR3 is TGTGCCAGCAGTTACTTCGGCTCTGGAAACACCATATATTTT. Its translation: CASSYFGSGNTIYF.

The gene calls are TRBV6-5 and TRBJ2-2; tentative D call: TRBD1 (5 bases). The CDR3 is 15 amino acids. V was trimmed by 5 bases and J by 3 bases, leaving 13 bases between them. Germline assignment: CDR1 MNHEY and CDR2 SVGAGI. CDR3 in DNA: TGTGCCAGCAGTCCGACAGCCGTATACACCGGGGAGCTGTTTTTT. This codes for CASSPTAVYTGELFF.

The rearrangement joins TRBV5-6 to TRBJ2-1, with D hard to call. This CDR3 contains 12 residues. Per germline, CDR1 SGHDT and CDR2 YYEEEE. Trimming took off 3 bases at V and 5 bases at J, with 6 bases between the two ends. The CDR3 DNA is TGTGCCAGCAGCTCGGTCAACAATGAGCAGTTCTTC. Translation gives CASSSVNNEQFF.

This CDR3 is CASSLVAANLAKNIQYF. Written as DNA, the CDR3 is TGTGCCAGCAGCTTAGTAGCTGCAAACCTAGCCAAAAACATTCAGTACTTC. The chain joins TRBV7-2 to TRBJ2-4, with unresolved D. This CDR3 region has 17 residues. CDR1 is SGHTA and CDR2 is FQGNSA in the germline V gene. V was shortened by 1 base and J by 0 bases, with 13 bases between the two germline ends.

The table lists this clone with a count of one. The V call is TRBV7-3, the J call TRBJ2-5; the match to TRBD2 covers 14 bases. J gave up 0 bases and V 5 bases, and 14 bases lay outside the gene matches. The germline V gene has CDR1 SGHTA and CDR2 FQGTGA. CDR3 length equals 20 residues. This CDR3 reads CASSPRTSGGRVLYQETQYF. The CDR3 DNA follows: TGTGCCAGCAGCCCTCGGACTAGCGGGGGGCGGGTACTGTACCAAGAGACCCAGTACTTC.

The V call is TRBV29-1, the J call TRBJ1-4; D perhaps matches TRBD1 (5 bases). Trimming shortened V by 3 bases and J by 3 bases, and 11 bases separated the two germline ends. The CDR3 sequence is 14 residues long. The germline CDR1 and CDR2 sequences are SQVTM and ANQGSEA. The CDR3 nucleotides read TGCAGCGTTGATGTGGGGGGAGCTAATGAAAAACTGTTTTTT. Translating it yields CSVDVGGANEKLFF.

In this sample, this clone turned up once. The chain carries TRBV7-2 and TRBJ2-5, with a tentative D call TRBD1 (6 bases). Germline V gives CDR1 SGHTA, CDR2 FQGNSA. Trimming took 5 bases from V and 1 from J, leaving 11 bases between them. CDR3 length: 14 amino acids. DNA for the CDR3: TGTGCCAGCAGCGAGGGCAGGGGCCAAGAGACCCAGTACTTC. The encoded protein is CASSEGRGQETQYF.

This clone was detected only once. The DNA of the CDR3 is TGTGCCACCAGGGACACAGGGGCGGGGAGCACTGAAGCTTTCTTT. This codes for CATRDTGAGSTEAFF. The chain has TRBV24-1 and TRBJ1-1; 7 positions match TRBD1. Trimming at V came to 7 bases and at J to 4 bases, leaving 11 bases not matched to a gene. This CDR3 contains 15 residues. CDR1 and CDR2 from the germline V gene are KGHDR and SFDVKD.

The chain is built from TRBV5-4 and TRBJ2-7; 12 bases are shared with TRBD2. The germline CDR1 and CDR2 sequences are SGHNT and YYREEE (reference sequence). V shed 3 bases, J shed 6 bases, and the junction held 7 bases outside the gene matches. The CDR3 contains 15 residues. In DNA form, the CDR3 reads TGTGCCAGCAGCTCCCCGACTAGCGGGAGTACCGAGCAGTACTTC. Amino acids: CASSSPTSGSTEQYF.

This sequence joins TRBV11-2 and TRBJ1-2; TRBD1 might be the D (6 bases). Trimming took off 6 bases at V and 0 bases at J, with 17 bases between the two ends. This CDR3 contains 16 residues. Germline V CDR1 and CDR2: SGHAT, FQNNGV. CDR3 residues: CASSYSSGHSNYGYTF. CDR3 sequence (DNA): TGTGCCAGCAGTTATAGCTCGGGACATTCTAACTATGGCTACACCTTC.

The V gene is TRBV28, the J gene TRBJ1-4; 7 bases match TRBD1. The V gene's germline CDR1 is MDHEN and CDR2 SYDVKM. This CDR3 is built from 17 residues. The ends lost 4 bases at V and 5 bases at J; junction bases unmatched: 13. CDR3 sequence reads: CASSSPQTGRGNEKLFF. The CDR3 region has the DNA TGTGCCAGCAGTTCCCCCCAGACAGGGAGAGGGAATGAAAAACTGTTTTTT.

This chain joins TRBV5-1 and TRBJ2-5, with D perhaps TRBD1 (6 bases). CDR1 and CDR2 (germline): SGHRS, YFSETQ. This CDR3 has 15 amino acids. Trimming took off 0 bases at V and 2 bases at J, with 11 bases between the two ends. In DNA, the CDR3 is TGCGCCAGCAGCTTGGGGGGGCGGGTACAAGAGACCCAGTACTTC. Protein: CASSLGGRVQETQYF.

The CDR3 DNA reads TGTGCCAGCAGCTCACCTAGCGGGGGAGACGGCTCCTACAATGAGCAGTTCTTC. Translating it yields CASSSPSGGDGSYNEQFF. This chain joins TRBV5-4 and TRBJ2-1, with 10 bases fitting TRBD2. Germline-derived CDR1 and CDR2 are SGHNT and YYREEE (reference sequence). The CDR3 sequence is 18 residues long. V lost 3 bases, J lost 0 bases, and 9 bases stayed unmatched.

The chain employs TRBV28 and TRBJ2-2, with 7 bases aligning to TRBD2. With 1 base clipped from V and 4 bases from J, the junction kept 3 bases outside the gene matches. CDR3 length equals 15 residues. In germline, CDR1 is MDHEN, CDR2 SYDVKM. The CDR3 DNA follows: TGTGCCAGCAGTTTATATGGGGGGGGCACCGGGGAGCTGTTTTTT. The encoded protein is CASSLYGGGTGELFF.

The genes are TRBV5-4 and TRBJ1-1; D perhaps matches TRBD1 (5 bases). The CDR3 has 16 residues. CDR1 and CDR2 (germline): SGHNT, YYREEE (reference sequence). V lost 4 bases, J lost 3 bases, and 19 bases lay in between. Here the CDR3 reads CASSHLLVGLYTEAFF. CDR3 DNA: TGTGCCAGCAGCCACCTATTGGTGGGGCTCTACACTGAAGCTTTCTTT.

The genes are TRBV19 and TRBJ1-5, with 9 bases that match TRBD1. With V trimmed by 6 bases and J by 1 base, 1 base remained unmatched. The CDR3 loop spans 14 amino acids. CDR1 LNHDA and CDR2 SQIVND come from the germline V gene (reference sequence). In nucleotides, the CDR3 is TGTGCCAGTAGGGACAGGGGAAGCAATCAGCCCCAGCATTTT. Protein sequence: CASRDRGSNQPQHF.